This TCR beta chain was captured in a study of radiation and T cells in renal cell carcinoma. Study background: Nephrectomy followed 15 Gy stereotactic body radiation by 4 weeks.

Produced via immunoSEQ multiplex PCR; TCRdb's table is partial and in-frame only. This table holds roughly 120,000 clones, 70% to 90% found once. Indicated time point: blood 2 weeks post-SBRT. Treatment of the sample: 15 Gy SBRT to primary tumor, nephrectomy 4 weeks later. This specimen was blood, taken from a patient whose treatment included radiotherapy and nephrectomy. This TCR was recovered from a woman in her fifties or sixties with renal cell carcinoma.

CDR3 amino acids: CASSQVLSGQGLSPLHF. The CDR3, as DNA: TGTGCCAGCAGCCAAGTTCTATCGGGACAGGGTCTGTCACCCCTCCACTTT. The chain couples TRBV4-2 to TRBJ1-6; 9 bases are shared with TRBD1. With 1 base clipped from V and 10 bases from J, the junction kept 11 bases outside the gene matches. This CDR3 is built from 17 residues. The germline V gene has CDR1 LGHNA and CDR2 YNFKEQ.